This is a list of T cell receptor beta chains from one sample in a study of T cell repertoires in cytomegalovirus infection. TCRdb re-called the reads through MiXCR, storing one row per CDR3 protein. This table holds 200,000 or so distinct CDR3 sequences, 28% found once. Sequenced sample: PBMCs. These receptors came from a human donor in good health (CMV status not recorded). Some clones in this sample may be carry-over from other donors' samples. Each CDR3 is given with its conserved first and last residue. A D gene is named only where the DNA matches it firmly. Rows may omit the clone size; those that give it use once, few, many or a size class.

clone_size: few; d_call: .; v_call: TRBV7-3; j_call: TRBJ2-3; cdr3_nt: TGTGCCAGCAGCTCAACCCCACCGGGAACGCAGTATTTT; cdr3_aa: CASSSTPPGTQYF
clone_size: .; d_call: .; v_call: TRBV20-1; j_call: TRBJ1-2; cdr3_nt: TGCAGTGCTAGAGGGAAAAGGGGAGGAGGCTACACCTTC; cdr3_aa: CSARGKRGGGYTF
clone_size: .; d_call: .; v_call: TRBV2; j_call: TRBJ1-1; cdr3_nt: TGTGCCAGTCGGAGGTCGACTGAAGCTTTCTTT; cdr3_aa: CASRRSTEAFF
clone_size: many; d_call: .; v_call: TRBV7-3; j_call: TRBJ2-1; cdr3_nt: TGTGCCAGCAGCTTGGACGGGGGTGAGCAGTTCTTC; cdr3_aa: CASSLDGGEQFF
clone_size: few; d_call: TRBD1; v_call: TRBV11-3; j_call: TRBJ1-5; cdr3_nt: TGTGCCAGCAGCCCCAGACAGGGAAATCAGCCCCAGCATTTT; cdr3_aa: CASSPRQGNQPQHF
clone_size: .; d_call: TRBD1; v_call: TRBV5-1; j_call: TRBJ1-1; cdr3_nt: TGCGCCAGCAGCCCGGACAGGGGGCAAATGGACACTGAAGCTTTCTTT; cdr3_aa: CASSPDRGQMDTEAFF
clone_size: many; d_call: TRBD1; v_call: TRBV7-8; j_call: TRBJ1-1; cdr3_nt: TGTGCCAGCAGCACAGGGGGGGGTTCTGAAGCTTTCTTT; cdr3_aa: CASSTGGGSEAFF
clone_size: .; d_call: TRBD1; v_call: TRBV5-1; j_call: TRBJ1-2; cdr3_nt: TGCGCCAGCACAATCTCTGGGACAGGGGAAGGATATGGCTACACCTTC; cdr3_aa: CASTISGTGEGYGYTF
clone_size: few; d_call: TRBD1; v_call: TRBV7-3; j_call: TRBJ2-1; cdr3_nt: TGTGCCAGCAGCCTCTTTGGACAGGGGGAGATCTACAATGAGCAGTTCTTC; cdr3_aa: CASSLFGQGEIYNEQFF
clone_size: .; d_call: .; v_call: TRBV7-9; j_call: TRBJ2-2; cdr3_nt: TGTGCCAGCAGCTTAAGGGGGGGCCAGGTCCCGACTCGATCGAACACCGGGGAGCTGTTTTTT; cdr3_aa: CASSLRGGQVPTRSNTGELFF
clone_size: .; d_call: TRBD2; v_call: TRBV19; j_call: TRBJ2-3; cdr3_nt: TGTGCCAGTAGTATGACGGGGGGGAGCACAGATACGCAGTATTTT; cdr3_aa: CASSMTGGSTDTQYF
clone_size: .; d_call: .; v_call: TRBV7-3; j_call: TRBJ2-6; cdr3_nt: TGTGCCAGCAGCTCAGAATCTGGGGCCAACGTCCTGACTTTC; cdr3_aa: CASSSESGANVLTF
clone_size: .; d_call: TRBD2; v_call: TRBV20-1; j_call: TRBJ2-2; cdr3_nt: TGCAGTGCTAGAGAGGCTAGCGGACTGAACACCGGGGAGCTGTTTTTT; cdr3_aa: CSAREASGLNTGELFF
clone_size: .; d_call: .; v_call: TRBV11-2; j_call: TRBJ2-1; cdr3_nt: TGTGCCAGCAGCCTTGGACAGTATGAGCAGTTCTTC; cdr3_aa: CASSLGQYEQFF
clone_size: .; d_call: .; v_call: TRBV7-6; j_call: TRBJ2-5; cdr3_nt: TGTGCTAGCAGCTTATCAGAGGCAATGGGTCAAGAGACCCAGTACTTC; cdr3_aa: CASSLSEAMGQETQYF
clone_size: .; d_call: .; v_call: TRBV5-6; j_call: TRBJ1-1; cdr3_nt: TGTGCCAGCAGCTTTAGCTTTTCGAACACTGAAGCTTTCTTT; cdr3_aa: CASSFSFSNTEAFF
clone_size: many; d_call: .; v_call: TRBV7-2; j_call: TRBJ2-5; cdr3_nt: TGTGCCAGCAGCTTAAGAGGGTACCAAGAGACCCAGTACTTC; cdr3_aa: CASSLRGYQETQYF
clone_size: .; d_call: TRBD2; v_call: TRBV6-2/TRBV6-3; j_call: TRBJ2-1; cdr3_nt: TGTGCCAGCAGTTACTCGATTGGCCTATCAGCGGGGGGCCATCCCTCCTACAATGAGCAGTTCTTC; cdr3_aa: CASSYSIGLSAGGHPSYNEQFF
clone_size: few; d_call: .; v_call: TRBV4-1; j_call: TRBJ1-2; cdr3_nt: TGCGCCAGCAGCCAACCCCAGACAGTTCATGGCTACACCTTC; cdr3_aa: CASSQPQTVHGYTF
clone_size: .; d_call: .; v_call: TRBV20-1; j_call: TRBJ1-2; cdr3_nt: TGCAGTGCTTTTAGGGATAGCTACACCTTC; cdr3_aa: CSAFRDSYTF
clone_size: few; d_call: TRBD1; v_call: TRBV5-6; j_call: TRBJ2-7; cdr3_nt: TGTGCCAGCAGCTGGACAGGGGGCGCATACGAGCAGTACTTC; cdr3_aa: CASSWTGGAYEQYF
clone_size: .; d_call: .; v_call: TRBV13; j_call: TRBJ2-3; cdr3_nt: TGTGCCAGCAGTTCCCGGGACTCCCCCAGCACAGATACGCAGTATTTT; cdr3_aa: CASSSRDSPSTDTQYF
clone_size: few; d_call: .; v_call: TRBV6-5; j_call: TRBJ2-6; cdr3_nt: TGTGCCAGCAGTTACTCTTACTCTGGGGCCAACGTCCTGACTTTC; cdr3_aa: CASSYSYSGANVLTF
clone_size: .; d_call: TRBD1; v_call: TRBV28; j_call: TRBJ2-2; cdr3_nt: TGTGCCAGCTGTTCATTTAGGACAGGTCTCACCGGGGAGCTGTTTTTT; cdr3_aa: CASCSFRTGLTGELFF
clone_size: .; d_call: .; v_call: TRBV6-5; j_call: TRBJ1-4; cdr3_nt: TGTGCCAGCAGTTCCTCCCCGGGCGGGGAAAAACTGTTTTTT; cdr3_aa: CASSSSPGGEKLFF
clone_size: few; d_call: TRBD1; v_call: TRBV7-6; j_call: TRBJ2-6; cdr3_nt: TGTGCCAGCAGCCAGGGGGCGGCTGGTGGGGCCAACGTCCTGACTTTC; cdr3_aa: CASSQGAAGGANVLTF